The 11 T cell receptor beta chains in this list originate from one sample, sequenced in a study of blood T cells in healthy people across ages. A second PCR of roughly 7 to 11 cycles used a sample-barcoded 5' primer and a J-beta primer mix. Using its own MiXCR run on the 5' RACE reads, TCRdb lists one record per CDR3 protein. The sample carries almost 1 million distinct CDR3 sequences, about 53% recorded once. The sample was blood. The receptors derive from a woman aged 60-70 years in good health.

The chain has TRBV6-5 and TRBJ2-7; D remains unclear. Trimming removed 2 bases from V and 5 bases from J, with 7 bases in between. Germline CDR1 is MNHEY and CDR2 is SVGAGI. CDR3 length: 12 residues. The CDR3 sequence is CASSYNRHEQYF. The CDR3, as DNA: TGTGCCAGCAGTTACAACCGCCACGAGCAGTACTTC.

The rearrangement links TRBV11-2 to TRBJ2-3, with D tentatively TRBD2 (5 bases). Trimming left V 7 bases short and J 2 bases short, with 13 bases between. Looked up from germline, CDR1 is SGHAT and CDR2 is FQNNGV. This CDR3 is 14 amino acids long. The CDR3 region is CASTQGRSTDTQYF. The CDR3 coding sequence is TGTGCCAGCACCCAAGGGAGATCCACAGATACGCAGTATTTT.

The gene calls are TRBV6-5 and TRBJ2-6, with D hard to call. The CDR3 is 15 residues long. Germline CDR1 and CDR2: MNHEY and SVGAGI. The V end lost 2 bases, the J end lost 2 bases, and 7 bases lay between the germline ends. CDR3 protein: CASSYETPGANVLTF. The CDR3 DNA reads as TGTGCCAGCAGTTACGAGACTCCTGGGGCCAACGTCCTGACTTTC.

This sequence joins TRBV28 and TRBJ2-1; 11 bases align to TRBD2. Germline trimming cut 4 bases from V and 8 bases from J; bases unmatched to any gene: 10. This CDR3 spans 16 amino acids. Germline lookup yields CDR1 MDHEN and CDR2 SYDVKM. The CDR3 is CASSSSSGRAYHEQFF. The CDR3 nucleotides read TGTGCCAGCAGTTCTAGTAGCGGGAGGGCCTATCATGAGCAGTTCTTC.

This sequence joins TRBV12-5 and TRBJ1-6, with a tentative D call TRBD1 (5 bases). The germline gives CDR1 LGHNT, CDR2 FRNRAP. Trimming shortened V by 7 bases and J by 5 bases, and 18 bases separated the two germline ends. CDR3 size: 16 residues. Here the CDR3 reads CASASPGRGHNSPLHF. DNA for the CDR3: TGTGCTAGTGCCTCACCGGGTCGGGGACATAATTCACCCCTCCACTTT.

The chain recombines TRBV9 with TRBJ2-1; D is unresolved. The CDR3 runs to 15 residues. The V end lost 1 base, the J end lost 0 bases, and 8 bases lay between the germline ends. The germline gives CDR1 SGDLS, CDR2 YYNGEE. For the CDR3, the DNA is TGTGCCAGCAGCGTAAACTTCCGCTCCTACAATGAGCAGTTCTTC. Protein: CASSVNFRSYNEQFF.

The chain has TRBV4-2 and TRBJ2-7; TRBD2 matches 7 bases. The CDR3 length is 19 residues. V lost 4 bases, J lost 2 bases, and 20 bases stayed unmatched. CDR1 is LGHNA and CDR2 is YNFKEQ in the germline V gene. CDR3 sequence: CASSPSFGLEGDTAYEQYF. The CDR3 DNA reads as TGTGCCAGCAGCCCATCTTTCGGACTAGAGGGAGATACGGCCTACGAGCAGTACTTC.

The CDR3 region is CASSLFPRPRRTQYF. DNA for the CDR3: TGTGCCAGCAGTTTATTTCCGCGACCGAGAAGGACCCAGTACTTC. The chain combines TRBV27 with TRBJ2-5, with D unclear. Germline CDR1 MNHEY, CDR2 SMNVEV (reference sequence). The length of the CDR3 is 15 residues. The V gene lost 1 base and the J gene lost 7 bases, with 16 bases spanning the gap.

This rearrangement joins TRBV27 to TRBJ2-3; no definite D call. The V end was cut by 5 bases, the J end by 6 bases, with 12 bases between. The germline V gene encodes CDR1 MNHEY and CDR2 SMNVEV (reference sequence). CDR3 length: 13 amino acids. In DNA, the CDR3 is TGTGCCAGCAGTCTGGTTGTCGCTGATACGCAGTATTTT. Protein: CASSLVVADTQYF.

This clonotype has more than one count but fewer than ten. The chain is built from TRBV6-2 or TRBV6-3 and TRBJ2-5; the match to TRBD1 covers 8 bases. The end of the DNA is better explained by TRBJ2-7, so the J call may be wrong. Germline CDR1 MNHEY, CDR2 SVGEGT. This CDR3 comprises 16 residues. CDR3 residues: CASTKSGTGQLYEQYF. CDR3 in DNA: TGTGCCAGCACGAAATCCGGGACAGGACAGCTCTACGAGCAGTACTTC.

This clonotype was found a few times. The chain uses TRBV29-1 and TRBJ2-7; TRBD1 aligns across 8 bases. The CDR3 spans 14 residues. Germline V gene lookup returns CDR1 SQVTM and CDR2 ANQGSEA. V lost 4 bases, J lost 7 bases, and 12 bases stayed unmatched. CDR3 sequence: CSVVVAGGIGEQYF. The CDR3 DNA is TGCAGCGTTGTCGTGGCAGGGGGCATAGGTGAGCAGTACTTC.